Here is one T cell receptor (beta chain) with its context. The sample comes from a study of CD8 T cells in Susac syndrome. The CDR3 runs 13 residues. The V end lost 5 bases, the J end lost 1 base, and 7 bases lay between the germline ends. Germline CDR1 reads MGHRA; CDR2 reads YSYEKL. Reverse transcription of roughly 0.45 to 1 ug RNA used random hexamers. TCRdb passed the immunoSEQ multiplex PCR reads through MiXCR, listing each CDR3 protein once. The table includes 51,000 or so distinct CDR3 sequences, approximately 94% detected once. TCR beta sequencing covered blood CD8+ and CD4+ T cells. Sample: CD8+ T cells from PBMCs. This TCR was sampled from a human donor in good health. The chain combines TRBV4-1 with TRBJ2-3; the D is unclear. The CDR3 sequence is CASSGPGTDTQYF. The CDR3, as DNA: TGCGCCAGCAGCGGCCCCGGCACAGATACGCAGTATTTT.